The T cell receptor (beta chain) described here comes from a study of blood T cell repertoires in COVID-19 (TCRdb year 2020). Looking at the study overall: The collaborator samples originated in the United States, Italy and Spain and spanned the acute and convalescent phases of COVID-19. The prospective study material was composed of cDNA or gDNA derived from T cells, B-cell-depleted T cells, or PBMCs. The dataset comprised deeply sampled blood TCRbeta repertoires from subjects exposed to, actively infected with, or recovered from COVID-19. The repertoires were released in a freely available public database meant as a resource for research on the immune response to SARS-CoV-2. The samples were drawn from the first 160 participants of the ongoing ImmuneRACE study and from 1,200 or so subjects provided by 6 global collaborators. Sample metadata almost always included a de-identified subject ID, COVID-19 status, age in years and sex. HLA class I and class II types, where available, came from metadata supplied by the sample provider rather than from assay-based typing.

TCRbeta CDR3 regions were amplified from genomic DNA using the immunoSEQ Assay, a bias-controlled multiplex PCR. The authors' analysis ran thus. The number of nucleated cells in each sample was estimated from the amplification of reference gene primers within the assay. Sequence reads were collapsed and filtered to measure the absolute abundance of every unique TCRbeta CDR3 rearrangement. For each sample, productive Simpson clonality was calculated as the square root of Simpson's diversity index over productive rearrangements. The immuneACCESS repertoire file appears here via TCRdb, limited to in-frame rearrangements. These files lack a portion of the clones; in checked studies, under half of the deficit traces to unresolved V genes, and the cause of the others is not known. D and trimming were read from the DNA, whereas the V and J calls and clone size are those reported in that table. Present in this sample are over 150,000 clones, about four fifths of which were seen just once. 6.5% to 8.5% of the sample lies in the top ten.

The research as a whole found: The amount of clinical and demographic metadata varied by source and participant and was provided uncurated.

Collaborating institutions collected whole blood in K2EDTA tubes following their own protocols. Collaborator samples were shipped for TCRbeta analysis as frozen whole blood, isolated PBMCs, or DNA extracted from either sample type. A remark on this clone: Its specific antigen is unknown. Qualities for individual bases were not recorded, and no much larger clone is one base off.

Trimming costs V 6 bases and J 2 bases, and their ends lie 7 bases apart. The CDR3 contains 12 residues, cysteine and phenylalanine counted. The retained sequence is limited to the CDR3, 36 bases, with the frame set at the first base. CDR1 and CDR2 (MNHEY, SVGAGI) derive from the germline V gene. Sequencing used peripheral blood. The sequence came from a human donor in a cohort sampled during active COVID-19. The chain is made from TRBV6-5 and TRBJ1-1; the D gene lacks a confident call. The DNA is as follows: TGTGCCAGCAGGGCCGAAAACACTGAAGCTTTCTTT. Translation gives CASRAENTEAFF.